This T cell receptor (beta chain) came from a study of shared clonotypes between healthy human individuals. Study conclusions and caveats: When naive CD4 clonotypes were compared across a few donors, approximately 5% were shared.

Naive CD8 cells lacked CD45RO and underwent positive selection for CCR7, leaving out terminally differentiated effector memory CD45RA+ cells. Per the original methods: Filtering differed because ImmunoSEQ produced junction-only sequences that carried no quality scores. The data were produced by immunoSEQ multiplex PCR, yet TCRdb's version contains in-frame clones alone and is incomplete. Clone size and V and J calls were adopted from that table, with D and trimming inferred from the DNA. The sample lists about 700,000 clones, just over 90% occurring once. Note on this clone: No antigen is known for it.

The source of this sequence is a young man in good health. The source material was naive CD8+ T cells sorted from blood.

The CDR3 DNA reads as TGTGCCAGCAGCTTGGAGGGGATCTCTGGAAACACCATATATTTT. Protein: CASSLEGISGNTIYF. The rearrangement uses TRBV5-6 and TRBJ1-3, with D perhaps matching TRBD1 (5 bases). The CDR3 is made up of 15 amino acids. Germline CDR1 reads SGHDT; CDR2 reads YYEEEE. V was clipped by 0 bases and J by 0 bases, with 7 bases between them.